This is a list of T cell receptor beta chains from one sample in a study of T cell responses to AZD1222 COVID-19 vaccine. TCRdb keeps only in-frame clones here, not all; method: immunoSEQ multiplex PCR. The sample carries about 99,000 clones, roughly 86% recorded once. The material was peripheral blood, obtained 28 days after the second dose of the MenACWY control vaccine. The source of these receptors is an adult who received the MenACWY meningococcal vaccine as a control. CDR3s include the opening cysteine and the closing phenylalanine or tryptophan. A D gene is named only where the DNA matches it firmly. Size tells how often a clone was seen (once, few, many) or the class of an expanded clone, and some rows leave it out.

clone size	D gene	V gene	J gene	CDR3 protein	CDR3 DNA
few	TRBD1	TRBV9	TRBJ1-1	CASGDRGMTEAFF	TGTGCCAGCGGGGACAGGGGGATGACTGAAGCTTTCTTT
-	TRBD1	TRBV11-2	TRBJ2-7	CASSLTGAPEQYF	TGTGCCAGCAGTCTCACAGGGGCCCCCGAGCAGTACTTC
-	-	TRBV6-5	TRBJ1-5	CASSYGGLGPQHF	TGTGCCAGCAGTTACGGGGGGCTGGGGCCCCAGCATTTT
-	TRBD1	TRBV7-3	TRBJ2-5	CASSLTGLGETQYF	TGTGCCAGCAGCTTGACAGGGTTAGGAGAGACCCAGTACTTC
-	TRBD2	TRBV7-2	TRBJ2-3	CASSRASGPTDTQYF	TGTGCCAGCAGCCGTGCTAGCGGCCCGACAGATACGCAGTATTTT
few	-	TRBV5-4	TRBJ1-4	CASSFADGKGKTNEKLFF	TGTGCCAGCAGCTTTGCCGACGGCAAGGGAAAAACTAATGAAAAACTGTTTTTT
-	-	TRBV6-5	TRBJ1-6	CASSYSISGNSPLHF	TGTGCCAGCAGTTACTCGATCTCCGGAAATTCACCCCTCCACTTT
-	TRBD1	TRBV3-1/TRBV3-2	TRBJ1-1	CATTRGASTEAFF	TGTGCCACGACCAGGGGGGCTTCGACTGAAGCTTTCTTT
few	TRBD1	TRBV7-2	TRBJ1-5	CASSPRTGGSGNQPQHF	TGTGCCAGCAGCCCCAGGACAGGGGGTTCGGGCAATCAGCCCCAGCATTTT
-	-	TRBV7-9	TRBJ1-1	CASSLVREEAFF	TGTGCCAGCAGCTTAGTAAGGGAAGAAGCTTTCTTT
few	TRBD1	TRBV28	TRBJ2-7	CASSLAGQGRAREQYF	TGTGCCAGCAGTTTGGCCGGACAGGGGCGCGCCCGGGAGCAGTACTTC
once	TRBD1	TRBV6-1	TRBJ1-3	CASSQQGSGNTIYF	TGTGCCAGCAGCCAACAGGGGTCTGGAAACACCATATATTTT
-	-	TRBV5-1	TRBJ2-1	CASSLTRQGMVGNEQFF	TGCGCCAGCAGCTTGACTCGGCAGGGAATGGTAGGGAATGAGCAGTTCTTC
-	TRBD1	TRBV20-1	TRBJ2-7	CSASRGQGRSEQYF	TGCAGTGCTAGTCGCGGACAGGGCCGCTCCGAGCAGTACTTC
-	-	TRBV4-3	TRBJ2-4	CASSQEEGSHIQYF	TGCGCCAGCAGCCAAGAGGAGGGATCGCACATTCAGTACTTC
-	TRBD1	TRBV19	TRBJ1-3	CASSIRGTGAGNTIYF	TGTGCCAGTAGTATTCGCGGGACAGGGGCTGGAAACACCATATATTTT
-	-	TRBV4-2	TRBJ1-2	CASSQDGGSYGYTF	TGTGCCAGCAGCCAAGATGGGGGTTCCTATGGCTACACCTTC
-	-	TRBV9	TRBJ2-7	CASSAAPGRGANEQYF	TGTGCCAGCAGCGCTGCCCCGGGACGGGGGGCCAACGAGCAGTACTTC
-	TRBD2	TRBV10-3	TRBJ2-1	CAIGAGVSYNEQFF	TGTGCCATCGGTGCGGGGGTCTCCTACAATGAGCAGTTCTTC
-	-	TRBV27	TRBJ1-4	CASSLQGSNEKLFF	TGTGCCAGCAGTTTACAGGGCTCTAATGAAAAACTGTTTTTT
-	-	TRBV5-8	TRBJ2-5	CASIDIRWIQETQYF	TGTGCCAGCATCGATATACGGTGGATCCAAGAGACCCAGTACTTC
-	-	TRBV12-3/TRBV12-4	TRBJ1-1	CASSGGTEAFF	TGTGCCAGCAGTGGGGGGACTGAAGCTTTCTTT
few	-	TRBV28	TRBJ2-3	CASSFTDLRGTDTQYF	TGTGCCAGCAGTTTTACGGACCTAAGGGGCACAGATACGCAGTATTTT
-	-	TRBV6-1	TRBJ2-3	CASSEQGRDTQYF	TGTGCCAGCAGTGAACAGGGTCGGGATACGCAGTATTTT
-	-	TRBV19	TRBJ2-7	CASSIGVVRSYEQYF	TGTGCCAGTAGTATCGGGGTCGTTCGCTCCTACGAGCAGTACTTC
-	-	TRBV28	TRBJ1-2	CASSLFDGYTF	TGTGCCAGCAGTTTATTCGATGGCTACACCTTC
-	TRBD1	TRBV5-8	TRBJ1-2	CASSWPGQRIYGYTF	TGTGCCAGCAGCTGGCCGGGACAGAGGATCTATGGCTACACCTTC
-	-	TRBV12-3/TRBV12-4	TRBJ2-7	CASSLAQGSEQYF	TGTGCCAGCAGTTTAGCTCAGGGTTCCGAGCAGTACTTC
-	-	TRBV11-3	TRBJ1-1	CASSVDTDTEAFF	TGTGCCAGCAGCGTAGACACGGACACTGAAGCTTTCTTT
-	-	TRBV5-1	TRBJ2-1	CASSLGGSSNEQFF	TGCGCCAGCAGCTTGGGCGGATCGTCCAATGAGCAGTTCTTC
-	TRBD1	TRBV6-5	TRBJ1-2	CASSSPRGRDYGYTF	TGTGCCAGCAGTTCCCCCAGGGGGCGCGACTATGGCTACACCTTC
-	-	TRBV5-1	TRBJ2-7	CASSLVAGTYEQYF	TGCGCCAGCAGCTTGGTGGCAGGGACCTACGAGCAGTACTTC
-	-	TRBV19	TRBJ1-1	CASTARTVNTEAFF	TGTGCCAGTACGGCTCGGACCGTGAACACTGAAGCTTTCTTT
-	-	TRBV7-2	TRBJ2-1	CASSSDPGAYNEQFF	TGTGCCAGCAGCTCCGATCCGGGCGCCTACAATGAGCAGTTCTTC